Presented here are 5 T cell receptor beta chains from one specimen sequenced in a study of blood T cell repertoires in COVID-19. Data came from immunoSEQ multiplex PCR; TCRdb stores just in-frame clones and leaves some out. Found here are 200,000 to 300,000 clones, around 86% of them singletons; the top ten hold around 12%. Sequenced input: peripheral blood. The receptors were gathered from a woman between 55 and 75 years old with active or convalescent COVID-19.

The genes are TRBV30 and TRBJ1-1; 9 bases align to TRBD1. The CDR3 covers 15 residues. From germline, CDR1 is GTSNPN and CDR2 SVGIG (reference sequence). V trimming: 2 bases; J trimming: 8 bases; junction bases outside the gene matches: 12. This chain's CDR3 is CAWSMRTGEFGEAFF. The CDR3 DNA follows: TGTGCCTGGAGTATGAGGACAGGGGAATTCGGAGAAGCTTTCTTT.

The chain joins TRBV3-1 (or the pseudogene TRBV3-2) to TRBJ1-1; D is perhaps TRBD1 (6 bases). This CDR3 region has 14 residues. V lost 5 bases to trimming and J lost 5 bases, with 15 bases between them. Germline V CDR1 and CDR2: LGHDT, YNNKEL (reference sequence). CDR3 amino acids: CASSARSGATEAFF. Here the CDR3 DNA reads TGTGCCAGCAGCGCCCGATCAGGGGCGACTGAAGCTTTCTTT.

The chain recombines TRBV7-3 with TRBJ2-1, with 10 bases fitting TRBD2. There are 16 residues in the CDR3. The germline V gene encodes CDR1 SGHTA and CDR2 FQGTGA. Trimming took 5 bases from V and 7 from J; bases not matched to a gene: 11. The CDR3 region has the DNA TGTGCCAGCAGCCCTAGTCAACTAGCGGGGTGGAATGAGCAGTTCTTC. Translated, it gives CASSPSQLAGWNEQFF.

The chain is built from TRBV6-2 or TRBV6-3 and TRBJ1-2, with D unresolved. Between the trimmed V and J ends, which lost 5 bases and 8 bases, there was a span of 12 bases. Germline CDR1 is MNHEY and CDR2 is SVGEGT. CDR3 size: 12 residues. The CDR3 is CASSDGGRGYTF. CDR3 DNA: TGTGCCAGCAGTGACGGTGGGAGAGGCTACACCTTC.

Regarding this clone: Other DNA sequences of this sample code for an identical CDR3. This rearrangement joins TRBV18 to TRBJ2-3; perhaps TRBD2 as D (6 bases). V was pared by 0 bases and J by 2 bases, with 12 bases between. This CDR3 comprises 16 residues. Germline CDR1 reads KGHSH; CDR2 reads LQKENI. In DNA form, the CDR3 reads TGTGCCAGCTCACCACCGTCCGGGGGACTCACAGATACGCAGTATTTT. Translating it yields CASSPPSGGLTDTQYF.